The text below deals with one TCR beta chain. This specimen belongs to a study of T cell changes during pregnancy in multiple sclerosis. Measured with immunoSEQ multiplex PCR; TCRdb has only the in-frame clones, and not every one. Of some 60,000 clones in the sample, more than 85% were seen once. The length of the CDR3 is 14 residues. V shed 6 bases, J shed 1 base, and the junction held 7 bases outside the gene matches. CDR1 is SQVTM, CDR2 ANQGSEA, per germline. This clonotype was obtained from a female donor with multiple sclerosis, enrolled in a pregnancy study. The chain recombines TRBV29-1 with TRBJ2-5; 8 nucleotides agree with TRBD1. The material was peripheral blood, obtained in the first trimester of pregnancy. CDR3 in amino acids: CSVTGTGTQETQYF. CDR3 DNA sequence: TGCAGCGTAACCGGGACAGGAACCCAAGAGACCCAGTACTTC.